This is a list of T cell receptor beta chains from one sample in a study of blood T cells in healthy people across ages. Via MiXCR, TCRdb re-called the 5' RACE reads, giving one row per CDR3 protein. This table has 700,000 to 900,000 distinct CDR3 sequences, under 30% appearing once. These data were also filed under a second study, of T cells of mothers and their children.

The sample taken for sequencing was blood. These receptors were taken from a boy younger than 18 in good health. CDR3s include the opening cysteine and the closing phenylalanine or tryptophan. A D gene is named only where the DNA matches it firmly.

TRBJ2-7 - TRBV6-5 CASRKTSSYEQYF
- TRBD1 TRBV6-5 CASVGTGYEQYF
TRBJ1-2 - TRBV6-5 CASSYGIGGPYGYTF
- - TRBV7-3 CASSLDRNTNEQFF
TRBJ1-1 TRBD1 TRBV5-6 CASSIGRSWTGLPEAFF
TRBJ1-2 - TRBV6-2/TRBV6-3 CASRTQRDPYGYTF
TRBJ1-1 - TRBV12-3/TRBV12-4 CASSLLGVNTEAFF
TRBJ2-1 - TRBV15 CATSRGRRPGNEQFF
TRBJ1-1 - TRBV20-1 CSAIGTIAGTVEAFF
TRBJ2-7 - TRBV10-1 CASSEVGASSYEQYF
TRBJ2-2 - TRBV9 CASSVVGNTGELFF
TRBJ2-1 TRBD2 TRBV4-2 CASSPDFGLAGNEQFF
TRBJ1-4 - TRBV27 CASSRTGRGNEKLFF
TRBJ2-3 - TRBV20-1 CSARAGAGTDTQYF
TRBJ1-4 - TRBV5-1 CASSLAAANEKLFF
TRBJ2-1 - TRBV6-2/TRBV6-3 CASSARRYNEQFF
TRBJ1-2 - TRBV20-1 CSARDTGGDQSGYTF
TRBJ2-1 - TRBV12-3/TRBV12-4 CASSHGQVTYNEQFF
TRBJ1-5 - TRBV5-6 CASSLGRAGQPQHF
TRBJ1-2 TRBD1 TRBV4-2 CASIQAGQGRRNGYTF
TRBJ2-3 - TRBV12-3/TRBV12-4 CASSLRFPGHEEGDTLYF
TRBJ2-7 - TRBV29-1 CSVGGQPYEQYF
TRBJ2-3 - TRBV12-3/TRBV12-4 CASSPQGIVAGTQYF
TRBJ2-4 - TRBV14 CASSYGPSGVQYF
TRBJ1-6 - TRBV21-1 CASSNVSGLINSPLHF
TRBJ2-5 - TRBV3-1 CASSQEVSGGPQYF
TRBJ2-7 TRBD1 TRBV6-5 CASGQGGPRFDEQYF
TRBJ2-6 - TRBV4-1 CASSRAAMSGANVLTF
TRBJ2-3 - TRBV10-3 CAISDVVEVDTQYF
TRBJ1-6 - TRBV5-1 CASRPNPGRGFGLDSPLHF
TRBJ2-7 - TRBV5-1 CASSNGLPRGEQYF
TRBJ2-3 TRBD2 TRBV5-1 CASSVLAGEQDTQYF
TRBJ2-5 TRBD1 TRBV7-8 CASSQQTGSRETQYF
TRBJ1-1 - TRBV13 CASSAATEAFF
TRBJ2-5 - TRBV3-1 CASSSGWAQYF
TRBJ2-1 - TRBV7-6 CASRGAGSYNEQFF
TRBJ1-5 - TRBV18 CASSYQGGNQPQHF
TRBJ2-2 - TRBV3-1 CASSQDFRDGGELFF
TRBJ2-7 - TRBV18 CASSPVSDSLGDEQYF